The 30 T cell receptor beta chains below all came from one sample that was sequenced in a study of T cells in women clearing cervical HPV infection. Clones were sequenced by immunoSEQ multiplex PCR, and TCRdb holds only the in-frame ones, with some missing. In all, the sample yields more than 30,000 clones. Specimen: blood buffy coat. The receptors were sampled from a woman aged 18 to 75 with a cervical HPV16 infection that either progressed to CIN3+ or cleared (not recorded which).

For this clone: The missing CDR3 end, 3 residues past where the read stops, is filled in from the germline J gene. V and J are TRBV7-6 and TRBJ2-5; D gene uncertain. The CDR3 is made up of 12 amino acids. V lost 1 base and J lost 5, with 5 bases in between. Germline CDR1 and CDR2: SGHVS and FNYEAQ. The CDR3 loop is CASSLVLETQYF. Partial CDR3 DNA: TGTGCCAGCAGCTTAGTTCTGGAGACC.

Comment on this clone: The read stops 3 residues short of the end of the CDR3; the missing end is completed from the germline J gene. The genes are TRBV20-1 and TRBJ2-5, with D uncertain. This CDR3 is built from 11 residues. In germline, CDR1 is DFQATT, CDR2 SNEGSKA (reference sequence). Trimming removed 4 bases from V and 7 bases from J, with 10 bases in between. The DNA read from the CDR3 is TGCAGTGCTACGTTTACTGGGACC. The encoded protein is CSATFTGT. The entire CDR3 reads CSATFTGTQYF.

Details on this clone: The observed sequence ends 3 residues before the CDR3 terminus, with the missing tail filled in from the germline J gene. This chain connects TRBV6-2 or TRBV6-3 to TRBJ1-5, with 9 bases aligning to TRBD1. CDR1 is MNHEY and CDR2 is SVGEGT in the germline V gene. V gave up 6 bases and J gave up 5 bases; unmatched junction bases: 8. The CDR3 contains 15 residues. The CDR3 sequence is CASRDGQGTDQPQHF. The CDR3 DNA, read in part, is TGTGCCAGCAGGGACGGACAGGGGACCGATCAGCCC.

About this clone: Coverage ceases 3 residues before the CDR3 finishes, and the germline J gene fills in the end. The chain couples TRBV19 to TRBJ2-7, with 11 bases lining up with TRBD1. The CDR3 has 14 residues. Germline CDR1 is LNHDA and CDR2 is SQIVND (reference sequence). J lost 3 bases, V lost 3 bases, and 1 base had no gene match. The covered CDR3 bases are TGTGCCAGTAGTATGGGGACAGGGGGCTACGAG. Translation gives CASSMGTGGYE. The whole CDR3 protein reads CASSMGTGGYEQYF. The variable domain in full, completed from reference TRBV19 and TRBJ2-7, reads DGGITQSPKYLFRKEGQNVTLSCEQNLNHDAMYWYRQDPGQGLRLIYYSQIVNDFQKGDIAEGYSVSREKKESFPLTVTSAQKNPTAFYLCASSMGTGGYEQYFGPGTRLTVT.

The part of the CDR3 DNA that was read is TGCGCCAGCAGCTTGGTCGGGGGAGGATATCAGCCG. Translation gives CASSLVGGGYQP. The CDR3 in full is CASSLVGGGYQPQYF. V is TRBV5-1 and J is TRBJ2-3; D might be TRBD2 (6 bases). The CDR3 extends 3 residues past the end of the read, so its final part is completed from the germline J gene. The CDR3 covers 15 residues. The germline CDR1 and CDR2 sequences are SGHRS and YFSETQ.

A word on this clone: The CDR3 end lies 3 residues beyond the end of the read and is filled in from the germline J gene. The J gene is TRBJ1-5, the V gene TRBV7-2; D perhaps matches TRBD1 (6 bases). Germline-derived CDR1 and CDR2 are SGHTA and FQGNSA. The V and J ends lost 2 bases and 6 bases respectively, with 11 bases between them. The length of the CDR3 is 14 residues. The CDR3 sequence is CASSLWQGSQPQHF. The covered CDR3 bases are TGTGCCAGCAGCTTATGGCAGGGGAGTCAGCCC. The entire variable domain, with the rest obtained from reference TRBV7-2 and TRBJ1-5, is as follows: GAGVSQSPSNKVTEKGKDVELRCDPISGHTALYWYRQSLGQGLEFLIYFQGNSAPDKSGLPSDRFSAERTGGSVSTLTIQRTQQEDSAVYLCASSLWQGSQPQHFGDGTRLSIL.

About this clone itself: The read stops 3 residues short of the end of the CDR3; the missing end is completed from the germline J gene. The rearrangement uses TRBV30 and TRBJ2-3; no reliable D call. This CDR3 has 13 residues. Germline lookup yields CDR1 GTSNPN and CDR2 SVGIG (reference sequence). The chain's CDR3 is CAWRATLRVTQYF. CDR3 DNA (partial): TGTGCCTGGAGGGCCACCCTTCGTGTGACG.

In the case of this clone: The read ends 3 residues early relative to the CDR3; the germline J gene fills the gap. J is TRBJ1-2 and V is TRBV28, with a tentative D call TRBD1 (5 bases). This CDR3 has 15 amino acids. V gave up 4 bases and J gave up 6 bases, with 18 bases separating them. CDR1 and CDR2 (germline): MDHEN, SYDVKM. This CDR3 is CASSSPVTETHGYTF. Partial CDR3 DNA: TGTGCCAGCAGTTCACCCGTGACAGAAACTCATGGC.

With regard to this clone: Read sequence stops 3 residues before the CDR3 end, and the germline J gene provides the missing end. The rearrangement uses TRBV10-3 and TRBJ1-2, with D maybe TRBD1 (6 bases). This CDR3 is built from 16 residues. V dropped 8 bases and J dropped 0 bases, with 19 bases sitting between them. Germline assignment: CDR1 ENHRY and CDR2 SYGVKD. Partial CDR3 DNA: TGTGCCATCCTGACCGCACAGGGCTCATCTAACTATGGC. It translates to CAILTAQGSSNYG. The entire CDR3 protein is CAILTAQGSSNYGYTF.

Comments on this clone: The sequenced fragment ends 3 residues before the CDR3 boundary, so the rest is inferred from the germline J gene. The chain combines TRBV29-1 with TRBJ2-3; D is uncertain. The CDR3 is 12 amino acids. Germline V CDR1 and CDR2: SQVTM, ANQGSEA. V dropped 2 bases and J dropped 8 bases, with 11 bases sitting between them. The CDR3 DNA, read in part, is TGCAGCGTTGAAAATAATCTGGCTACG. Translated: CSVENNLAT. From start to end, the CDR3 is CSVENNLATQYF.

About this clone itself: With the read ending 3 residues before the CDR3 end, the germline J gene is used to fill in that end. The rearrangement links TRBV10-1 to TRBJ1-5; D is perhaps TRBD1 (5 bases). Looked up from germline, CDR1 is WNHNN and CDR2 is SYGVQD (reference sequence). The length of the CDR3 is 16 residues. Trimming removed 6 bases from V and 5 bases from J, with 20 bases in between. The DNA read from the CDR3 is TGCGCCAGCAGGGGGGGTGGAGCGGGGATGGATCAGCCC. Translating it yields CASRGGGAGMDQP. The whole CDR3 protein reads CASRGGGAGMDQPQHF.

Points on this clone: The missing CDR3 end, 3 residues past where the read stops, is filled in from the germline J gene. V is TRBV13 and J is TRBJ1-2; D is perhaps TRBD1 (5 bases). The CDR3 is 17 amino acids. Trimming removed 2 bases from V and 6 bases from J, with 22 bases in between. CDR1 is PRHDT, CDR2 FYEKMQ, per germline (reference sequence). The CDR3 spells CASSLRSLQEISNGYTF. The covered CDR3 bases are TGTGCCAGCAGCTTAAGAAGTCTACAGGAGATATCGAATGGC.

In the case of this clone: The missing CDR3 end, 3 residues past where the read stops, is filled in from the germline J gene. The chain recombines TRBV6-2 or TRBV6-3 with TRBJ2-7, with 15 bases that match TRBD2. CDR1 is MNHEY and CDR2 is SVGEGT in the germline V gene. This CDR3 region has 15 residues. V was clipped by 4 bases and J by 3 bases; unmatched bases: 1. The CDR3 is CASSWTSGRVYEQYF. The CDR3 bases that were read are TGTGCCAGCAGTTGGACTAGCGGGAGGGTCTACGAG.

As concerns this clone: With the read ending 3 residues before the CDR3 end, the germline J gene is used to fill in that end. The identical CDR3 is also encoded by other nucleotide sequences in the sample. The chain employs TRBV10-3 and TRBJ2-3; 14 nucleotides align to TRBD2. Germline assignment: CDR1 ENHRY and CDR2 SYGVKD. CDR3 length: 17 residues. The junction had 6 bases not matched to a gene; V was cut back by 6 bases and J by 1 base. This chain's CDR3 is CAISRLAGGPGTDTQYF. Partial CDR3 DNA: TGTGCCATCAGCCGACTAGCGGGGGGGCCGGGCACAGATACG.

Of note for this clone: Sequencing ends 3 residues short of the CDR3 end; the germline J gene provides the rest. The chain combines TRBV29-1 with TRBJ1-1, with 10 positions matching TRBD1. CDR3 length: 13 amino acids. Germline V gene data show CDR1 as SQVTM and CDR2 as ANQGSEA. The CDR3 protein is CSVEERQGAEAFF. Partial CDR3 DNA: TGCAGCGTTGAGGAAAGACAGGGGGCAGAA.

The DNA read from the CDR3 is TGCGCCAGCAGCTTGGGGCAGCGAGCAGACAATGAG. Amino acids: CASSLGQRADNE. The complete CDR3 sequence is CASSLGQRADNEQFF. The chain is built from TRBV5-1 and TRBJ2-1; the D is unclear. The read halts 3 residues ahead of the CDR3 end, with the missing end drawn from the germline J gene. Germline V CDR1 and CDR2: SGHRS, YFSETQ. The V and J ends lost 0 bases and 5 bases respectively, with 12 bases between them. The CDR3 consists of 15 residues. The full variable domain, its missing parts supplied by reference TRBV5-1 and TRBJ2-1, is KAGVTQTPRYLIKTRGQQVTLSCSPISGHRSVSWYQQTPGQGLQFLFEYFSETQRNKGNFPGRFSGRQFSNSRSEMNVSTLELGDSALYLCASSLGQRADNEQFFGPGTRLTVL.

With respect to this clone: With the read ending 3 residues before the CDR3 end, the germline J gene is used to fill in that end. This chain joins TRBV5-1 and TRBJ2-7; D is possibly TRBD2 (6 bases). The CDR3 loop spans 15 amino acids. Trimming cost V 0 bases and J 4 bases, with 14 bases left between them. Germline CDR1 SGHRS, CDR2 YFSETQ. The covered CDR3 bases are TGCGCCAGCAGCTTGGGAGGGACTCTACAATACGAG. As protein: CASSLGGTLQYE. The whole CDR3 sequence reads CASSLGGTLQYEQYF.

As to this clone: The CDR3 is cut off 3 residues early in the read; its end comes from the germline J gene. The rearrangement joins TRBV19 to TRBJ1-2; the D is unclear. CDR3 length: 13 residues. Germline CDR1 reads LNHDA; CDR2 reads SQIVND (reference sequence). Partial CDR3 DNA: TGTGCCACCGCAGCGGGATCAGTCAACGAC. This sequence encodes CATAAGSVND. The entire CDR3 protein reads CATAAGSVNDYTF.

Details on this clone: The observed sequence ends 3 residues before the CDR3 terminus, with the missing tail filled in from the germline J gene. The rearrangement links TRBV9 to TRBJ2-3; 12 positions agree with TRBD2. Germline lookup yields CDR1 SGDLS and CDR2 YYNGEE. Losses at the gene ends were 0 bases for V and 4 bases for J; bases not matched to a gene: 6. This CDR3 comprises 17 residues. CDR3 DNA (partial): TGTGCCAGCAGCGTAGCTACTAGCGGGGGGTTAGCAGATACG. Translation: CASSVATSGGLADT. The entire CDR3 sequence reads CASSVATSGGLADTQYF.

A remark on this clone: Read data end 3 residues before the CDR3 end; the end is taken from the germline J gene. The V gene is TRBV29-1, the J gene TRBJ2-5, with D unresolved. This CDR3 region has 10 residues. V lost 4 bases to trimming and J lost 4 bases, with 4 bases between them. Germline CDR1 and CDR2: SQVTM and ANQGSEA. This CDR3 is CSVVLETQYF. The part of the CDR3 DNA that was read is TGCAGCGTTGTCTTAGAGACC.

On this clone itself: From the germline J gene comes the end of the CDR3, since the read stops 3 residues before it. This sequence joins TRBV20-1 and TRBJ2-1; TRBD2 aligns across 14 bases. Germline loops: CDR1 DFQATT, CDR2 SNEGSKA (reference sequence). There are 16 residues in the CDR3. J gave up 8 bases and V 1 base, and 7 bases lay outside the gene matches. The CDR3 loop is CSARGRTSGGNDEQFF. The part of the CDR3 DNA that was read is TGCAGTGCTAGAGGGAGGACTAGCGGGGGGAACGATGAG.

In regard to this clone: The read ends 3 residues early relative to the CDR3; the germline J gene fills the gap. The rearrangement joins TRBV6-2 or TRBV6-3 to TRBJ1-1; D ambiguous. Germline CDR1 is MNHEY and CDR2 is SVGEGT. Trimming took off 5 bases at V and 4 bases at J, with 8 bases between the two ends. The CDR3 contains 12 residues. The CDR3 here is CASSLTTTEAFF. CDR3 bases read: TGTGCCAGCAGTCTTACTACCACTGAA.

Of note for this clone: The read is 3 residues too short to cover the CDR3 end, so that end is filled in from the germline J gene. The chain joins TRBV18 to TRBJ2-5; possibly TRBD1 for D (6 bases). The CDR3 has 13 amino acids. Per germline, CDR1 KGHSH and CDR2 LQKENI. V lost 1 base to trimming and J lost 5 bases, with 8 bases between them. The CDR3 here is CASSPHRAETQYF. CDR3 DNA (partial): TGTGCCAGCTCACCACACAGGGCGGAGACC.

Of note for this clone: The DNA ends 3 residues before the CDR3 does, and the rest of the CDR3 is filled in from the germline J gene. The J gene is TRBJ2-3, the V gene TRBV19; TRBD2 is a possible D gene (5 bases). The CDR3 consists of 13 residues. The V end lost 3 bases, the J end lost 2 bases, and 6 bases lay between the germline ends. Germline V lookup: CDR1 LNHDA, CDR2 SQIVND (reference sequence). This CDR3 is CASSMTTTDTQYF. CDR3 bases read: TGTGCCAGTAGTATGACTACCACAGATACG.

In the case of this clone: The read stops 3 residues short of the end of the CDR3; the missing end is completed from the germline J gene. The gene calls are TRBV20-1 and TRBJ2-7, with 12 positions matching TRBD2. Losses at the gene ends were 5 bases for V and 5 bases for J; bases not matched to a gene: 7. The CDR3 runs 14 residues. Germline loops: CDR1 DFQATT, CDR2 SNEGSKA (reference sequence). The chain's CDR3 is CSADRLAGDHEQYF. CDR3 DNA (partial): TGCAGTGCTGACAGACTAGCGGGAGACCACGAG.

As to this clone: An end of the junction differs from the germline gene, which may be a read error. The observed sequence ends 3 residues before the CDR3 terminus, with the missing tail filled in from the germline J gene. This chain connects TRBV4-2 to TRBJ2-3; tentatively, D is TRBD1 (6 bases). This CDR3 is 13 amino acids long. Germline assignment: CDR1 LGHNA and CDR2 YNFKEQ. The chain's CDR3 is CASSQNRDQPQYF. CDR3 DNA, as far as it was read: TGCGCCAGCAGCCAGAACAGGGACCAGCCG.

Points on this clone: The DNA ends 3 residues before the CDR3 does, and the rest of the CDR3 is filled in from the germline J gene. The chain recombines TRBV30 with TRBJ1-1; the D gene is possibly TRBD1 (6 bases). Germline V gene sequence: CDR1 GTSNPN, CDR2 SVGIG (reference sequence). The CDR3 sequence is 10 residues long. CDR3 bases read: TGTGCCGCCGGGACAATAGGA. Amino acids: CAAGTIG. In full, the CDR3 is CAAGTIGAFF.

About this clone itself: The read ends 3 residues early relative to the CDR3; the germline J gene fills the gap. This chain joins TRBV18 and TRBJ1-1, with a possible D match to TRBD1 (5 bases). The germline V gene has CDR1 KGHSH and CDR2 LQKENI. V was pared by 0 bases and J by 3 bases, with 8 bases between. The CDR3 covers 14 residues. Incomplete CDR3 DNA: TGTGCCAGCTCACCACCTGCCAGGGACACTGAA. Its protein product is CASSPPARDTE. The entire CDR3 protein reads CASSPPARDTEAFF.

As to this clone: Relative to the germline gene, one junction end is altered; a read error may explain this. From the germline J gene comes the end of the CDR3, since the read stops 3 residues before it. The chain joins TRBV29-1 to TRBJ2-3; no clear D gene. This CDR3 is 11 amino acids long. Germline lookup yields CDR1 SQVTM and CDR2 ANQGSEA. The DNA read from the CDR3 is TGCAGCTACCGACTCTCAGAGACG. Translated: CSYRLSET. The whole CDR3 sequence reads CSYRLSETQYF.

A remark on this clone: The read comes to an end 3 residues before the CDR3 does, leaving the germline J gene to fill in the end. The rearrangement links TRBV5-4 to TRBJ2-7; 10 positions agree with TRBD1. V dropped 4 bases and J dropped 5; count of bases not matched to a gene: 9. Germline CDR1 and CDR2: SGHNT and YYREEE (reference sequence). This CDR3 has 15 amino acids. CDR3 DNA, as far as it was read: TGTGCCAGCAGCCGTTCTCCGGGACAGGGGAACGAG. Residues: CASSRSPGQGNE. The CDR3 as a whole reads CASSRSPGQGNEQYF.